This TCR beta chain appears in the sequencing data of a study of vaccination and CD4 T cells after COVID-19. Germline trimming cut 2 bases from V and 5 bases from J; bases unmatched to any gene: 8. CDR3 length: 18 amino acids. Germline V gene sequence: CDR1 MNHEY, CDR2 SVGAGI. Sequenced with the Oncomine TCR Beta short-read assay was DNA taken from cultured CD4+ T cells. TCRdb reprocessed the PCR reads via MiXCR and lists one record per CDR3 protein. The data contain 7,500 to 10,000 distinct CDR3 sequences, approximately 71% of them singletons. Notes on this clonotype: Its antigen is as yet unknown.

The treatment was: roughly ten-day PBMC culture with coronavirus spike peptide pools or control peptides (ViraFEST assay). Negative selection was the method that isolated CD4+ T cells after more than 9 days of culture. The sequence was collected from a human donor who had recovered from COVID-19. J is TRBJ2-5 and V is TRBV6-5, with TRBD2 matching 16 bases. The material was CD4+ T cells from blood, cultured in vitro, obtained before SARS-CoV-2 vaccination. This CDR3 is CASSYNPGTSGRGETQYF. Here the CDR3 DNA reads TGTGCCAGCAGTTACAACCCCGGGACTAGCGGGAGGGGGGAGACCCAGTACTTC.